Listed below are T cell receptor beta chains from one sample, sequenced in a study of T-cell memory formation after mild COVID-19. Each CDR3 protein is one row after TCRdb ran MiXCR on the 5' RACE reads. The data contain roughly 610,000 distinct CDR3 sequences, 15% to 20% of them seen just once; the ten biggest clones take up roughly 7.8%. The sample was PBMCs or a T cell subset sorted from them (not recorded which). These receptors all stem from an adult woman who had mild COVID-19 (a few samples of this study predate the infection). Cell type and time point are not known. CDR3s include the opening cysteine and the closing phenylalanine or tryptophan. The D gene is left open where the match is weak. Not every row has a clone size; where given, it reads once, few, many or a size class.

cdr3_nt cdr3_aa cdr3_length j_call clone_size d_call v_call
TGTGCCAGCGCCAGCGTCGGCACCGGGGAGCTGTTTTTT CASASVGTGELFF 13 TRBJ2-2 - - TRBV7-2
TGTGCCAGCTCAGCGGGGCACTCCTACGAGCAGTACTTC CASSAGHSYEQYF 13 TRBJ2-7 few - TRBV18
TGTGCCAGCAGTCATCCCGAGACAGGGCAATCCTACGAGCAGTACTTC CASSHPETGQSYEQYF 16 TRBJ2-7 - TRBD1 TRBV6-2/TRBV6-3
TGTGCCAGTACGGGAGGTGTGATCAATCAGCCCCAGCATTTT CASTGGVINQPQHF 14 TRBJ1-5 - - TRBV19
TGTGCCAGCAGCTTAGGGTATAGCGGGAGCTCCTACGAGCAGTACTTC CASSLGYSGSSYEQYF 16 TRBJ2-7 - TRBD2 TRBV7-2
TGTGCCAGCAGCTTAGGACCCCCGGGCCGGGCGGGAGAGGAGACCCAGTACTTC CASSLGPPGRAGEETQYF 18 TRBJ2-5 - TRBD2 TRBV7-2
TGTGCCACCAGTGTGGCCAGGGCGCGTGAGCAGTTCTTC CATSVARAREQFF 13 TRBJ2-1 few - TRBV24-1
TGTGCCAGCAGCTCAAAGACAGGAAACTATGGCTACACCTTC CASSSKTGNYGYTF 14 TRBJ1-2 - - TRBV7-2
TGTGCCAGCAGCTTATTGGGCGGGAGGGCCATTGATGAGCAGTTCTTC CASSLLGGRAIDEQFF 16 TRBJ2-1 - TRBD2 TRBV7-6
TGTGCCACGGGGGGGAAAGCCTCCTATAATTCACCCCTCCACTTT CATGGKASYNSPLHF 15 TRBJ1-6 - - TRBV27
TGTGCCAGCAGTGCCCCAACTAGCGGGGGGAACAATGAGCAGTTCTTC CASSAPTSGGNNEQFF 16 TRBJ2-1 few TRBD2 TRBV27
TGCGCCAGCAGCCATGAAATCGCCCCTGGTGAGGGTGAGACCCAGTACTTC CASSHEIAPGEGETQYF 17 TRBJ2-5 - - TRBV5-1
TGCGCCAGCAGCCAAGCTGTTCAGGGGCTGCCGGGAGAGCAGTACTTC CASSQAVQGLPGEQYF 16 TRBJ2-7 few - TRBV4-3
TGTGCCAGCAGCGTAGCGGTAACTAATGAAAAACTGTTTTTT CASSVAVTNEKLFF 14 TRBJ1-4 few - TRBV9
TGTGCCAGCAGCTTAGCGGCTGGTGGGGGGGTCGAGCAGTACTTC CASSLAAGGGVEQYF 15 TRBJ2-7 - TRBD2 TRBV7-6
TGTGCCAGCAGCCAGGTCCGGGGGGGGGCTGTCAATGAGCAGTTCTTC CASSQVRGGAVNEQFF 16 TRBJ2-1 - TRBD2 TRBV4-2
TGCGCCAGCAGCTCCGGACAGGTTGGCGAGACCCAGTACTTC CASSSGQVGETQYF 14 TRBJ2-5 - TRBD1 TRBV5-1
TGTGCCAGCAGTTTGTCTGCAGGGGGCGGCTCCTACGAGCAGTACTTC CASSLSAGGGSYEQYF 16 TRBJ2-7 - TRBD1 TRBV12-3/TRBV12-4
TGTGCCAGCAGCCAACGAACAGGGGGGCCCTACGAGCAGTACTTC CASSQRTGGPYEQYF 15 TRBJ2-7 - TRBD1 TRBV4-2
TGTGCCAGCAGCTTAGACGGACAGGGCGACGGCTACACCTTC CASSLDGQGDGYTF 14 TRBJ1-2 few TRBD1 TRBV7-8
TGTGCCAGCAGCCAATCGGGTACGGGTAATGAGCAGTTCTTC CASSQSGTGNEQFF 14 TRBJ2-1 - - TRBV4-2
TGCGCCAGCAGCCACGACAGGGGGCAAGAGCAGTTCTTC CASSHDRGQEQFF 13 TRBJ2-1 few TRBD1 TRBV4-1